Sequencing of this T cell receptor beta chain was carried out in a study of PD-1 blockade in classical Hodgkin lymphoma. Points from the study as a whole: Factors driving the repertoire differences, possibly disease activity or prior therapy, remain undefined. Relapsed/refractory patients reportedly had the lowest baseline TCR diversity, below newly diagnosed patients, who were below healthy donors.

Regarding this clone: Antigen: not known.

Generated by immunoSEQ multiplex PCR, the TCRdb table keeps only in-frame clones and is missing some. The sample lists about 30,000 clones; roughly nine tenths were seen once. Time point described: newly diagnosed, previously untreated cHL patient sample. The authors used newly diagnosed, untreated classical Hodgkin lymphoma PBMCs as comparison. The sequence was collected from a human donor with classical Hodgkin lymphoma. Sequenced sample: peripheral blood mononuclear cells (PBMCs).

CDR3 protein: CASSVDLVMNGYTF. The CDR3 coding sequence is TGTGCCAGCAGCGTAGATCTGGTGATGAATGGCTACACCTTC. V usage is TRBV9 and J usage is TRBJ1-2; D is unclear. V was pared by 0 bases and J by 6 bases, with 12 bases between. CDR1 is SGDLS, CDR2 YYNGEE, per germline. The CDR3 covers 14 residues. The whole variable domain, remainder taken from reference TRBV9 and TRBJ1-2, is DSGVTQTPKHLITATGQRVTLRCSPRSGDLSVYWYQQSLDQGLQFLIQYYNGEERAKGNILERFSAQQFPDLHSELNLSSLELGDSALYFCASSVDLVMNGYTFGSGTRLTVV.